The next 13 T cell receptor beta chains were all read from a single sample in a study of immune cell composition in non-small cell lung cancer. Clones were read by immunoSEQ multiplex PCR, and TCRdb kept only the in-frame ones, dropping some. The repertoire holds some 5,100 clones, with around three quarters as singletons. Specimen: lung tumor tissue. The receptors were sampled from a human donor with non-small cell lung cancer.

As DNA, the CDR3 is TGTGCCAGCAGCTTACGGGGAGCTGGGGCCAACGTCCTGACTTTC. Translated, it gives CASSLRGAGANVLTF. This sequence joins TRBV13 and TRBJ2-6, with D perhaps matching TRBD2 (5 bases). This CDR3 spans 15 amino acids. Germline V gene data show CDR1 as PRHDT and CDR2 as FYEKMQ (reference sequence). V shed 2 bases and J shed 2 bases, with 7 bases lying between them.

The J gene is TRBJ1-2, the V gene TRBV4-2; TRBD1 matches at 8 bases. The CDR3 extends over 17 amino acids. The germline V gene has CDR1 LGHNA and CDR2 YNFKEQ. J gave up 2 bases and V 1 base, and 9 bases lay outside the gene matches. The DNA of the CDR3 is TGTGCCAGCAGCCAAGTGGCAGGGGGCTTCGAAAACTATGGCTACACCTTC. Amino acids: CASSQVAGGFENYGYTF.

The chain carries TRBV7-3 and TRBJ1-3, with unresolved D. Germline V lookup: CDR1 SGHTA, CDR2 FQGTGA. V lost 5 bases to trimming and J lost 0 bases, with 17 bases between them. This CDR3 contains 17 residues. DNA for the CDR3: TGTGCCAGCAGCGCGCGGACTGGGCAGAACTCTGGAAACACCATATATTTT. This codes for CASSARTGQNSGNTIYF. The variable domain in full, with the rest retrieved from reference TRBV7-3 and TRBJ1-3, is GAGVSQTPSNKVTEKGKYVELRCDPISGHTALYWYRQSLGQGPEFLIYFQGTGAADDSGLPNDRFFAVRPEGSVSTLKIQRTERGDSAVYLCASSARTGQNSGNTIYFGEGSWLTVV.

The genes are TRBV11-2 and TRBJ1-1, with TRBD1 as a possible D gene (5 bases). Trimming left V 5 bases short and J 5 bases short, with 18 bases between. From germline, CDR1 is SGHAT and CDR2 FQNNGV. The CDR3 extends over 15 amino acids. CDR3 loop: CASSPTSRGGTEAFF. As DNA, the CDR3 is TGTGCCAGCAGCCCCACGTCGCGGGGGGGAACTGAAGCTTTCTTT.

This clone was detected a few times. This chain connects TRBV6-1 to TRBJ2-7, with 7 bases lining up with TRBD2. The CDR3 consists of 14 residues. J gave up 3 bases and V 1 base, and 3 bases lay outside the gene matches. Germline lookup yields CDR1 MNHNS and CDR2 SASEGT. The CDR3 loop reads CASSEGAGVYEQYF. The CDR3 DNA reads as TGTGCCAGCAGTGAAGGGGCGGGGGTCTACGAGCAGTACTTC.

The chain uses TRBV7-9 and TRBJ1-2, with TRBD1 matching 9 bases. J lost 5 bases, V lost 4 bases, and 8 bases had no gene match. CDR3 length equals 15 residues. Germline V lookup: CDR1 SEHNR, CDR2 FQNEAQ (reference sequence). CDR3 residues: CASSSSQGARYGYTF. In DNA, the CDR3 is TGTGCCAGCAGCTCCTCACAGGGGGCGCGGTATGGCTACACCTTC.

There are a few counts of this clone. This chain uses TRBV19 with TRBJ2-7; TRBD1 might be the D (5 bases). Trimming left V 5 bases short and J 5 bases short, with 13 bases between. Germline V CDR1 and CDR2: LNHDA, SQIVND (reference sequence). CDR3 size: 13 residues. The CDR3 here is CASSPQGFDEQYF. As DNA, the CDR3 is TGTGCCAGTAGTCCCCAGGGATTCGACGAGCAGTACTTC.

This clone was observed a handful of times. The V call is TRBV6-5, the J call TRBJ2-7, with 9 bases matching TRBD1. J lost 3 bases, V lost 5 bases, and 2 bases had no gene match. The germline V gene encodes CDR1 MNHEY and CDR2 SVGAGI. The CDR3 is 13 residues long. CDR3 amino acids: CASSADRGYEQYF. The DNA for the CDR3 is TGTGCCAGCAGTGCGGACAGGGGCTACGAGCAGTACTTC.

The rearrangement links TRBV25-1 to TRBJ1-3; 7 nucleotides match TRBD1. The CDR3 has 15 residues. Germline V gene lookup returns CDR1 MGHDK and CDR2 SYGVNS. Unmatched junction bases numbered 4, after V lost 4 bases and J lost 1 base. The CDR3 DNA is TGTGCCAGCAGTGGACTGACAGGGTCTGGAAACACCATATATTTT. Protein sequence: CASSGLTGSGNTIYF. The whole variable domain, remainder taken from reference TRBV25-1 and TRBJ1-3, is EADIYQTPRYLVIGTGKKITLECSQTMGHDKMYWYQQDPGMELHLIHYSYGVNSTEKGDLSSESTVSRIRTEHFPLTLESARPSHTSQYLCASSGLTGSGNTIYFGEGSWLTVV.

The genes are TRBV6-5 and TRBJ2-7; 9 positions agree with TRBD1. V was clipped by 5 bases and J by 5 bases; unmatched bases: 1. From germline, CDR1 is MNHEY and CDR2 SVGAGI. The CDR3 contains 12 residues. Written as DNA, the CDR3 is TGTGCCAGCAGTAGGGACAGGGACGAGCAGTACTTC. This codes for CASSRDRDEQYF.

The genes are TRBV25-1 and TRBJ2-6; TRBD2 is a possible D gene (5 bases). V lost 4 bases and J lost 0, with 10 bases in between. The CDR3 sequence is 16 residues long. Germline loops: CDR1 MGHDK, CDR2 SYGVNS. CDR3 amino acids: CASSALGSSGANVLTF. Here the CDR3 DNA reads TGTGCCAGCAGTGCCCTAGGGAGCTCTGGGGCCAACGTCCTGACTTTC. Together with reference TRBV25-1 and TRBJ2-6, the CDR3 gives the full variable domain: EADIYQTPRYLVIGTGKKITLECSQTMGHDKMYWYQQDPGMELHLIHYSYGVNSTEKGDLSSESTVSRIRTEHFPLTLESARPSHTSQYLCASSALGSSGANVLTFGAGSRLTVL.

V is TRBV5-4 and J is TRBJ2-5; 8 bases are shared with TRBD2. Germline lookup yields CDR1 SGHNT and CDR2 YYREEE (reference sequence). The CDR3 spans 15 residues. J lost 3 bases, V lost 5 bases, and 9 bases had no gene match. The CDR3 DNA sequence: TGTGCCAGCAGTCCCATGGATAGCGGGGAAGAGACCCAGTACTTC. Translating it yields CASSPMDSGEETQYF.

This clone was seen once. This rearrangement joins TRBV7-6 to TRBJ2-5; 7 bases are a match to TRBD1. In germline, CDR1 is SGHVS, CDR2 FNYEAQ. This CDR3 spans 15 amino acids. J lost 4 bases, V lost 8 bases, and 13 bases had no gene match. The CDR3 DNA reads TGTGCCAGCGCCAACCCTAGGGGGCCAGTAGAGACCCAGTACTTC. Its translation: CASANPRGPVETQYF.